This TCR beta chain came from a study of Ad26.COV2.S vaccination and SARS-CoV-2 variants. In the study overall: Recipients of Ad26.COV2.S got it intramuscularly, once or twice 56 days apart. Study findings and constraints: The study found similar non-spike TCR breadth in vaccine and placebo recipients. The study found higher spike-specific TCR breadth in vaccine than placebo recipients. Total T cell responses were possibly underestimated by TCR breadth and depth analyses.

Treatment of the sample: roughly 18 received Ad26.COV2.S at low or high dose, single or two shots; about 5 received placebo; per-sample allocation not given. Samples came from day 63 after the first vaccine or placebo injection. TCRdb keeps only in-frame clones here, not all; method: immunoSEQ multiplex PCR. The top ten clones hold 12% of a sample with 430,000 or so clones, 90% of them seen once. On this clone itself: Its antigen is still unknown.

The CDR3 is made up of 14 amino acids. Germline CDR1 reads WNHNN; CDR2 reads SYGVQD (reference sequence). Trimming at V came to 0 bases and at J to 7 bases, leaving 2 bases not matched to a gene. The chain uses TRBV10-1 and TRBJ2-1; 8 bases agree with TRBD1. Sequenced material: peripheral blood, taken in a trial of Ad26.COV2.S vaccine versus placebo. The receptor was derived from a person aged 18-60 years who received the Ad26.COV2.S COVID-19 vaccine or a placebo. CDR3 in DNA: TGCGCCAGCAGTGAGTCGGACAGGGTAAATGAGCAGTTCTTC. This translates into CASSESDRVNEQFF.